Presented here are 12 T cell receptor beta chains from one specimen sequenced in a study of vaccination and CD4 T cells after COVID-19. These receptors' antigens are unknown. The Oncomine TCR Beta short-read assay sequenced DNA from cultured CD4+ T cells. Via MiXCR, TCRdb re-called the PCR reads, giving one row per CDR3 protein. The data hold under 20,000 distinct CDR3 sequences, with around 52% observed a single time. Regarding treatment: roughly 10-day PBMC culture with coronavirus spike peptide pools or control peptides (ViraFEST assay). Sequencing input: CD4+ T cells from blood, cultured in vitro. The origin of the receptors is a human donor who had recovered from COVID-19.

The gene calls are TRBV6-5 and TRBJ2-7; 8 bases are a match to TRBD2. Germline CDR1 reads MNHEY; CDR2 reads SVGAGI. The length of the CDR3 is 16 residues. V gave up 0 bases and J gave up 3 bases; unmatched junction bases: 7. The CDR3 protein is CASSYSMTSAGYEQYF. The DNA for the CDR3 is TGTGCCAGCAGTTACTCGATGACTAGCGCGGGCTACGAGCAGTACTTC.

The V and J genes are TRBV5-1 and TRBJ1-1; unclear D gene. The CDR3 is 14 amino acids. CDR1 is SGHRS and CDR2 is YFSETQ in the germline V gene. The germline V and J ends were trimmed by 1 base and 1 base, with 8 bases remaining between them. CDR3 loop: CASSLQATNTEAFF. CDR3 DNA sequence: TGCGCCAGCAGCTTGCAGGCGACGAACACTGAAGCTTTCTTT.

This clonotype was counted only a few times. The CDR3 DNA is TGCAGTGCCCGGCCGCCAAGCGGGTCCAAAAACATTCAGTACTTC. Protein sequence: CSARPPSGSKNIQYF. The rearrangement links TRBV20-1 to TRBJ2-4; a weak D match, TRBD2 (6 bases). Germline CDR1 and CDR2: DFQATT and SNEGSKA (reference sequence). Trimming pared 6 bases from V and 2 bases from J, leaving 17 bases between. The CDR3 spans 15 residues.

The gene calls are TRBV6-1 and TRBJ2-3; the match to TRBD2 covers 13 bases. The V gene end was trimmed by 5 bases and the J gene end by 0 bases; junction bases not matched to a gene: 8. This CDR3 spans 18 amino acids. From germline, CDR1 is MNHNS and CDR2 SASEGT. The CDR3 sequence: CASSRTSGSGFSTDTQYF. The CDR3 bases are TGTGCCAGCAGTAGGACTAGCGGGAGCGGTTTTAGCACAGATACGCAGTATTTT.

The genes are TRBV9 and TRBJ2-1, with D tentatively TRBD2 (5 bases). Germline V gene lookup returns CDR1 SGDLS and CDR2 YYNGEE. V lost 3 bases to trimming and J lost 3 bases, with 16 bases between them. The CDR3 is 16 amino acids. For the CDR3, the DNA is TGTGCCAGCAGCGGTCAGCTAGCACAGCGCTACAATGAGCAGTTCTTC. Translated, it gives CASSGQLAQRYNEQFF.

The CDR3 region is CASSRLAGGNEQFF. The CDR3 coding sequence is TGTGCCAGCAGCCGACTAGCGGGAGGGAATGAGCAGTTCTTC. V gene TRBV7-3 combines with J gene TRBJ2-1; TRBD2 aligns across 14 bases. Germline CDR1 is SGHTA and CDR2 is FQGTGA. CDR3 size: 14 residues. V gave up 5 bases and J gave up 7 bases; unmatched junction bases: 1.

The chain couples TRBV6-5 to TRBJ1-2; a possible D gene is TRBD1 (6 bases). V was clipped by 4 bases and J by 4 bases, with 13 bases between them. CDR1 is MNHEY, CDR2 SVGAGI, per germline. The CDR3 sequence is 14 residues long. The CDR3 reads CASSSQGIGYGYTF. In DNA, the CDR3 is TGTGCCAGCAGTTCTCAGGGGATCGGCTATGGCTACACCTTC.

The gene calls are TRBV20-1 and TRBJ2-5; 8 bases fit TRBD1. Per the germline V gene, CDR1 is DFQATT and CDR2 is SNEGSKA (reference sequence). Trimming cost V 6 bases and J 3 bases; bases outside gene matches: 6. The CDR3 length is 13 residues. CDR3: CSAARGPKETQYF. DNA of the CDR3: TGCAGTGCCGCCAGGGGGCCAAAAGAGACCCAGTACTTC.

This clonotype was counted a few times. The chain recombines TRBV19 with TRBJ2-7; D ambiguous. The CDR3 is made up of 12 amino acids. The germline gives CDR1 LNHDA, CDR2 SQIVND (reference sequence). V lost 4 bases, J lost 4 bases, and 8 bases lay in between. The CDR3 nucleotides are TGTGCCAGTAGTAACCAGTTGTACGAGCAGTACTTC. Residues: CASSNQLYEQYF.

This clonotype was seen only a few times. DNA for the CDR3: TGTGCCAGCACCGAACGACAGGGTAATGGCTACACCTTC. It codes for CASTERQGNGYTF. V usage is TRBV27 and J usage is TRBJ1-2; 7 bases are a match to TRBD1. J lost 6 bases, V lost 7 bases, and 8 bases had no gene match. The germline gives CDR1 MNHEY, CDR2 SMNVEV (reference sequence). CDR3 length: 13 residues.

This rearrangement joins TRBV28 to TRBJ2-5, with D possibly being TRBD1 or TRBD2 (5 bases each). V was pared by 7 bases and J by 4 bases, with 22 bases between. Germline V gene data show CDR1 as MDHEN and CDR2 as SYDVKM. The CDR3 loop spans 16 amino acids. For the CDR3, the DNA is TGTGCCAGCATTTCGGCTAGCACTCAGGGCAGAGAGACCCAGTACTTC. Translation: CASISASTQGRETQYF.

This clonotype was found a few times. CDR3 region: CSAREGRRTGENYGYTF. The DNA of the CDR3 is TGCAGTGCTAGAGAGGGAAGGAGGACAGGCGAGAACTATGGCTACACCTTC. The chain couples TRBV20-1 to TRBJ1-2, with 7 bases that match TRBD1. CDR1 and CDR2 from the germline V gene are DFQATT and SNEGSKA (reference sequence). Trimming removed 0 bases from V and 2 bases from J; junction bases left unmatched: 12. CDR3 size: 17 residues.